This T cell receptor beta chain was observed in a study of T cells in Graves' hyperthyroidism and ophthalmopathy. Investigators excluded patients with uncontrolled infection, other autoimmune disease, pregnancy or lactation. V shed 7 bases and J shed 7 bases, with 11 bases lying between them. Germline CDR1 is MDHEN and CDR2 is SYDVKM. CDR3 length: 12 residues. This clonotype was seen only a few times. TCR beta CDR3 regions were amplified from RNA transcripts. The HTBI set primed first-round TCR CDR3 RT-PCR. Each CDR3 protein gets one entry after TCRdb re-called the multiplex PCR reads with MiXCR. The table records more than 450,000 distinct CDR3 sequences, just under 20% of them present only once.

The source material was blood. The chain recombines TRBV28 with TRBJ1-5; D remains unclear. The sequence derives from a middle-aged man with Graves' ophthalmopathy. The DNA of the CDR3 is TGTGCCAGCAAAGGTGTGGGGCAGCCCCAGCATTTT. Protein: CASKGVGQPQHF.